The rows below give T cell receptor beta chains drawn from one sample of a study of T-cell reconstitution after alpha-beta-depleted transplantation in children. One entry per CDR3 protein, called by TCRdb with MiXCR from the PCR reads. The sample lists approximately 300,000 distinct CDR3 sequences, over 7.5% seen once, with over 7.5% in the top ten. The source material was peripheral blood, sampled 360 days after TCRalphabeta/CD19-depleted stem cell transplant. These receptors were taken from a female patient aged 2-9 years who had a stem cell transplant for Fanconi anemia, so the T cells may come from the graft donor. Both conserved end residues are part of each CDR3. The order of the fields is J gene, D gene, V gene, clone size, CDR3 protein, CDR3 DNA. The D gene is left open where the match is weak. The listing skips clone size in some rows; elsewhere it reads once, few, many or a size class.

TRBJ2-7,TRBD2,TRBV4-1,.,CASSQDRSSGGYEQYF,TGCGCCAGCAGCCAAGATAGGTCGAGCGGGGGTTACGAGCAGTACTTC
TRBJ2-1,TRBD2,TRBV7-3,many,CASSLKAGGSYNEQFF,TGTGCCAGCAGCTTAAAGGCGGGGGGCTCCTACAATGAGCAGTTCTTC
TRBJ2-7,TRBD2,TRBV20-1,few,CSARPRLAAYEQYF,TGCAGTGCTAGACCGCGACTAGCGGCCTACGAGCAGTACTTC
TRBJ2-1,TRBD1,TRBV5-1,many,CASSWDREYNEQFF,TGCGCCAGCAGCTGGGACAGGGAGTACAATGAGCAGTTCTTC
TRBJ2-7,TRBD2,TRBV12-3/TRBV12-4,many,CASSLGGGAMYEQYF,TGTGCCAGCAGTTTAGGCGGGGGGGCTATGTACGAGCAGTACTTC
TRBJ2-7,TRBD1,TRBV20-1,many,CSARPLPRTGIYEQYF,TGCAGTGCTAGACCACTCCCTAGGACAGGGATCTACGAGCAGTACTTC
TRBJ2-2,.,TRBV3-1,many,CASSQDLRTGELFF,TGTGCCAGCAGCCAAGATCTCAGAACCGGGGAGCTGTTTTTT
TRBJ2-3,TRBD2,TRBV14,few,CASSQVHVWTSGRGTDTQYF,TGTGCCAGCAGCCAAGTCCATGTTTGGACTAGCGGGAGAGGAACAGATACGCAGTATTTT
TRBJ1-1,.,TRBV6-1,.,CASSESGLNTEAFF,TGTGCCAGCAGTGAATCAGGGTTGAACACTGAAGCTTTCTTT
TRBJ1-5,TRBD1,TRBV28,.,CASNSDRVYQPQHF,TGTGCCAGCAACTCGGACAGGGTGTATCAGCCCCAGCATTTT
TRBJ2-5,TRBD2,TRBV30,few,CAWSVAGGPETQYF,TGTGCCTGGAGTGTCGCGGGGGGACCAGAGACCCAGTACTTC
TRBJ2-2,.,TRBV21-1,many,CASSNRAANTGELFF,TGTGCCAGCAGCAACCGAGCAGCAAACACCGGGGAGCTGTTTTTT
TRBJ2-1,TRBD2,TRBV20-1,few,CSARDLGGRVFYNEQFF,TGCAGTGCTAGAGATTTGGGCGGGAGGGTCTTCTACAATGAGCAGTTCTTC
TRBJ1-3,.,TRBV6-5,.,CASSYSRWTSSGNTIYF,TGTGCCAGCAGTTACTCGAGGTGGACGTCCTCTGGAAACACCATATATTTT
TRBJ2-2,.,TRBV20-1,many,CSAGRYGGTGELFF,TGCAGTGCTGGACGGTACGGGGGCACCGGGGAGCTGTTTTTT
TRBJ2-5,.,TRBV20-1,.,CSARPGAQETQYF,TGCAGTGCGAGGCCCGGGGCCCAAGAGACCCAGTACTTC
TRBJ2-2,.,TRBV18,few,CASSPPRTSRAGELFF,TGTGCCAGCTCACCACCGCGGACATCCAGGGCCGGGGAGCTGTTTTTT
TRBJ2-2,.,TRBV7-2,.,CASSLGVNTGELFF,TGTGCCAGCAGCTTAGGGGTTAACACCGGGGAGCTGTTTTTT
TRBJ2-1,TRBD2,TRBV29-1,many,CSVEVGGASEQFF,TGCAGCGTTGAAGTCGGGGGGGCCAGTGAGCAGTTCTTC
TRBJ2-5,.,TRBV20-1,few,CSARIQGRVETQYF,TGCAGTGCTAGAATCCAGGGAAGGGTAGAGACCCAGTACTTC
TRBJ2-5,TRBD1,TRBV27,few,CASSLSWTGGRETQYF,TGTGCCAGCAGTTTATCCTGGACAGGGGGCCGGGAGACCCAGTACTTC
TRBJ1-2,.,TRBV7-3,many,CASSLTGTNYGYTF,TGTGCCAGCAGCTTAACAGGGACTAACTATGGCTACACCTTC
TRBJ2-5,TRBD1,TRBV2,few,CASSFDRGTTQYF,TGTGCCAGCAGTTTCGACAGGGGGACGACCCAGTACTTC
TRBJ2-5,.,TRBV28,many,CASSLGGGGGETQYF,TGTGCCAGCAGTTTAGGGGGAGGGGGCGGGGAGACCCAGTACTTC
TRBJ2-7,TRBD2,TRBV13,many,CASSSGLAGAYEQYF,TGTGCCAGCAGCTCGGGACTAGCGGGAGCGTACGAGCAGTACTTC
TRBJ2-7,.,TRBV18,many,CASSPWTASYEQYF,TGTGCCAGCTCACCATGGACAGCCTCCTACGAGCAGTACTTC
TRBJ1-2,TRBD1,TRBV6-4,few,CASSEQAGGNYGYTF,TGTGCCAGCAGTGAACAGGCAGGGGGCAACTATGGCTACACCTTC
TRBJ2-1,.,TRBV7-9,many,CASSFSGSGNEQFF,TGTGCCAGCAGCTTCAGCGGATCGGGGAATGAGCAGTTCTTC
TRBJ2-2,TRBD1,TRBV7-9,many,CASSKSGQGITGELFF,TGTGCCAGCAGCAAGTCAGGACAGGGCATCACCGGGGAGCTGTTTTTT
TRBJ2-1,.,TRBV6-1,many,CASSGPKSGASYNEQFF,TGTGCCAGCAGTGGACCCAAGTCGGGGGCGTCCTACAATGAGCAGTTCTTC
TRBJ1-1,TRBD1,TRBV20-1,.,CSARGTGLTEAFF,TGCAGTGCTAGGGGGACAGGGCTCACTGAAGCTTTCTTT
TRBJ1-1,.,TRBV6-5,few,CASSYSGGVATEAFF,TGTGCCAGCAGTTACAGCGGAGGGGTGGCCACTGAAGCTTTCTTT
TRBJ1-2,.,TRBV28,many,CASRDTNYGYTF,TGTGCCAGCAGGGATACGAACTATGGCTACACCTTC
TRBJ2-5,TRBD2,TRBV4-3,many,CASSQETSGVGETQYF,TGCGCCAGCAGCCAAGAGACCAGCGGGGTGGGAGAGACCCAGTACTTC
TRBJ1-2,TRBD1,TRBV6-1,many,CASSTRDRPNYGYTF,TGTGCCAGCAGTACCCGGGACAGACCAAACTATGGCTACACCTTC
TRBJ2-3,TRBD2,TRBV10-3,few,CAISETGTSGSTDTQYF,TGTGCCATCAGTGAGACCGGGACTAGCGGGAGCACAGATACGCAGTATTTT
TRBJ1-2,.,TRBV5-1,.,CASSLTAANYGYTF,TGCGCCAGCAGCTTGACGGCCGCTAACTATGGCTACACCTTC
TRBJ2-7,TRBD1,TRBV5-1,many,CASSLDGTGTFYEQYF,TGCGCCAGCAGCTTGGACGGGACAGGGACCTTCTACGAGCAGTACTTC
TRBJ1-2,.,TRBV28,.,CASRTRGLANYGYTF,TGTGCCAGCAGAACTCGGGGTTTAGCTAACTATGGCTACACCTTC
TRBJ2-3,.,TRBV7-2,many,CASSLPGINTQYF,TGTGCCAGCAGCTTACCCGGGATTAATACGCAGTATTTT
TRBJ2-1,.,TRBV2,many,CASSERIGTQPYNEQFF,TGTGCCAGCAGTGAAAGGATAGGGACCCAACCCTACAATGAGCAGTTCTTC
TRBJ2-5,.,TRBV20-1,many,CSATRDGKETQYF,TGCAGTGCTACCCGGGACGGAAAAGAGACCCAGTACTTC
TRBJ2-7,TRBD1,TRBV29-1,many,CSVEGIPGQGFSYEQYF,TGCAGCGTTGAGGGAATTCCGGGACAGGGATTCTCCTACGAGCAGTACTTC
TRBJ2-1,.,TRBV7-3,few,CASSFIPGRGYSEQFF,TGTGCCAGCAGCTTTATACCGGGACGGGGTTATAGTGAGCAGTTCTTC
TRBJ2-7,.,TRBV9,many,CASSVEPGSYEQYF,TGTGCCAGCAGCGTAGAACCGGGTTCCTACGAGCAGTACTTC
TRBJ1-1,TRBD1,TRBV14,.,CASSQKGTGGELAHPESFF,TGTGCCAGCAGCCAAAAAGGGACAGGGGGCGAATTGGCCCACCCTGAATCTTTCTTT
TRBJ1-2,.,TRBV20-1,many,CSARIQVDGYTF,TGCAGTGCTAGAATCCAGGTTGACGGCTACACCTTC
TRBJ2-3,TRBD1,TRBV20-1,many,CSAWTGGGTDTQYF,TGCAGTGCTTGGACAGGTGGCGGCACAGATACGCAGTATTTT
TRBJ1-4,TRBD1,TRBV15,.,CATSYGRDRWNEKLFF,TGTGCCACCAGCTACGGGCGGGACAGGTGGAATGAAAAACTGTTTTTT
TRBJ2-6,.,TRBV5-1,many,CASSHREISPVGANVLTF,TGCGCCAGCAGCCACCGGGAAATTTCACCGGTTGGGGCCAACGTCCTGACTTTC
TRBJ1-1,TRBD1,TRBV29-1,few,CSVPLSGTGGPRGTEAFF,TGCAGCGTTCCTTTATCTGGGACAGGGGGGCCCAGGGGCACTGAAGCTTTCTTT
TRBJ2-7,.,TRBV6-2/TRBV6-3,few,CASSDLDSYEQYF,TGTGCCAGCAGTGATTTGGACAGCTACGAGCAGTACTTC
TRBJ2-5,TRBD2,TRBV2,few,CASGGPRFSGGLRGQETQYF,TGTGCCAGCGGCGGTCCCCGGTTTAGCGGGGGGCTTCGCGGCCAAGAGACCCAGTACTTC
TRBJ2-7,TRBD1,TRBV6-5,many,CASSYSIPGQANNEQYF,TGTGCCAGCAGTTACTCGATACCGGGACAGGCGAATAACGAGCAGTACTTC
TRBJ1-1,.,TRBV14,.,CASTLYPPNTEAFF,TGTGCCAGCACCCTGTACCCTCCAAACACTGAAGCTTTCTTT
TRBJ2-3,.,TRBV27,many,CASSLMGVADTQYF,TGTGCCAGCAGTTTAATGGGAGTAGCCGATACGCAGTATTTT
TRBJ2-2,TRBD2,TRBV30,.,CAWTSGNTGELFF,TGTGCCTGGACTAGCGGGAACACCGGGGAGCTGTTTTTT
TRBJ2-5,.,TRBV9,few,CASSVGPGKGEETQYF,TGTGCCAGCAGCGTAGGACCGGGGAAGGGAGAAGAGACCCAGTACTTC
TRBJ2-5,TRBD1,TRBV3-1,.,CASSQEYGTGGRRETQYF,TGTGCCAGCAGCCAAGAATACGGGACAGGGGGCCGGAGGGAGACCCAGTACTTC
TRBJ1-2,TRBD1,TRBV7-8,.,CASSSGTGDFNYGYTF,TGTGCCAGCAGCTCCGGGACAGGGGATTTTAACTATGGCTACACCTTC